This T cell receptor beta chain was obtained from a study of T cells in Graves' hyperthyroidism and ophthalmopathy. Cells are PBMCs isolated from over 7.5 ml of fresh blood. This clonotype was counted at least ten times. Its cognate antigen is unknown. This CDR3 comprises 14 residues. Trimming stripped 1 base from V and 7 bases from J, with 11 bases between. Germline CDR1 reads SGHAT; CDR2 reads FQNNGV. Amplification of TCR beta CDR3 regions used RNA as the template. Carried out on the TCR CDR3, a first-round RT-PCR used the HTBI primer set. TCRdb redid the calling of the multiplex PCR reads with MiXCR, one entry per CDR3 protein. The sample shows nearly 600,000 distinct CDR3 sequences, over 11% of them seen only once. Findings and caveats of the study: Ophthalmopathy was told apart from stable hyperthyroidism by a 13 V-J model.

This sequence was found in a woman under 40 with Graves' hyperthyroidism that later progressed to Graves' ophthalmopathy. This chain uses TRBV11-2 with TRBJ2-1; D gene uncertain. The sequencing input was blood. In DNA form, the CDR3 reads TGTGCCAGCAGCTTAGGCTTCGACCCGAATGAGCAGTTCTTC. Translated: CASSLGFDPNEQFF. Variable domain in full (rest from reference TRBV11-2 and TRBJ2-1): EAGVAQSPRYKIIEKRQSVAFWCNPISGHATLYWYQQILGQGPKLLIQFQNNGVVDDSQLPKDRFSAERLKGVDSTLKIQPAKLEDSAVYLCASSLGFDPNEQFFGPGTRLTVL.